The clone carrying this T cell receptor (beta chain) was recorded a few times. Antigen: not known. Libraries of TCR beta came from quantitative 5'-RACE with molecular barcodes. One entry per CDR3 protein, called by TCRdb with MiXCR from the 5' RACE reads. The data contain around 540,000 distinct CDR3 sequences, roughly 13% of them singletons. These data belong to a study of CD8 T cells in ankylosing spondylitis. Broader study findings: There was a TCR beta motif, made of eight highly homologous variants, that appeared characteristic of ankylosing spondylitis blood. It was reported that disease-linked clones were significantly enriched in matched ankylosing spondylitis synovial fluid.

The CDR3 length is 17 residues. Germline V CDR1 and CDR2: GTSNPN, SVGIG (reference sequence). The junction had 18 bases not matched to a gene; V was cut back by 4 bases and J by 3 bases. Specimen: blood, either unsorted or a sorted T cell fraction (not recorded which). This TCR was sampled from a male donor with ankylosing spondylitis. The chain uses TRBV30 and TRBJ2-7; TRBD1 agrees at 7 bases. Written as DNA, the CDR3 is TGTGCCTGGAACCCCCTCTCTCATCAGGGGGAAGTCTACGAGCAGTACTTC. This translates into CAWNPLSHQGEVYEQYF.